The sequence of this T cell receptor beta chain was determined in a study of T cells in Graves' hyperthyroidism and ophthalmopathy. From RNA transcripts, TCR beta CDR3 regions were amplified. First-round RT-PCR of the TCR CDR3 relied on the HTBI primer set. One entry per CDR3 protein results from TCRdb running MiXCR on the multiplex PCR reads. The sample has roughly 250,000 distinct CDR3 sequences; around 20% are singletons. This clonotype was seen more than once but under ten times. The antigen is undetermined. Trimming left V 5 bases short and J 5 bases short, with 15 bases between. There are 13 residues in the CDR3. Germline loops: CDR1 DFQATT, CDR2 SNEGSKA (reference sequence). Study-wide points: Patients with ophthalmopathy were separated from those with stable hyperthyroidism by a 13 V-J model.

The sequence came from a man aged 30-40 years with Graves' ophthalmopathy. This chain joins TRBV20-1 and TRBJ1-2, with D unclear. The sequenced sample consisted of blood. CDR3 sequence: CSAQPRGWYGYTF. DNA of the CDR3: TGCAGTGCTCAACCCCGGGGATGGTATGGCTACACCTTC.